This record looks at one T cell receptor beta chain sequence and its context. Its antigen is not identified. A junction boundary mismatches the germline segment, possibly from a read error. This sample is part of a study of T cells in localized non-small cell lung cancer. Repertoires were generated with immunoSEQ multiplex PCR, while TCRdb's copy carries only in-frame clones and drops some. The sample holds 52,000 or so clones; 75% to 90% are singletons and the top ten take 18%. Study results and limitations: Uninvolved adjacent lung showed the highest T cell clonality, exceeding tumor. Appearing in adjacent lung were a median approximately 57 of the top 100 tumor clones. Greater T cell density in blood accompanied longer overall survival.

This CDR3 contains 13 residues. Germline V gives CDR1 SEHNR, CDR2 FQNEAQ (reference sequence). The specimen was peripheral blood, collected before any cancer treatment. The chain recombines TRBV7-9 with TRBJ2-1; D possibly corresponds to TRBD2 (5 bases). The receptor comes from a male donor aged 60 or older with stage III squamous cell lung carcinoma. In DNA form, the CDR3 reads TGTGCCAGCAGCTTAGATCTAGGAGGCAGTCGGGTCTTC. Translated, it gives CASSLDLGGSRVF.